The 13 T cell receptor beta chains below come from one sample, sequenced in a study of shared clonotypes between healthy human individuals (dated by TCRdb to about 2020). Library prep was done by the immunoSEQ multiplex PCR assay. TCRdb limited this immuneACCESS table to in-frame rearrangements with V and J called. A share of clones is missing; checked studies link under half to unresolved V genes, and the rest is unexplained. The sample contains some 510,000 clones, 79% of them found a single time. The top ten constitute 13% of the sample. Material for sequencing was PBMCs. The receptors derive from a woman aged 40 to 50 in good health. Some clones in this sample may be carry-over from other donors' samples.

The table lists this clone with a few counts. In DNA, the CDR3 is TGTGCCAGCAGTGAGCTACCGGGACAGGGTGGGGATGAGCAGTTCTTC. Its translation is CASSELPGQGGDEQFF. The chain uses TRBV6-1 and TRBJ2-1; TRBD1 agrees at 9 bases. The CDR3 extends over 16 amino acids. After removal of 3 bases from V and 8 bases from J, the junction contained 11 bases not matched to a gene. Germline V CDR1 and CDR2: MNHNS, SASEGT.

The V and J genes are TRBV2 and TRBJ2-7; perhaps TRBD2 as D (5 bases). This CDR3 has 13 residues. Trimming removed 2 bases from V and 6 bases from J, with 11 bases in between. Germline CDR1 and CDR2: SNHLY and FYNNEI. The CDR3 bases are TGTGCCAGCAGTGAATGGGGAGCGCGCGAGCAGTACTTC. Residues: CASSEWGAREQYF.

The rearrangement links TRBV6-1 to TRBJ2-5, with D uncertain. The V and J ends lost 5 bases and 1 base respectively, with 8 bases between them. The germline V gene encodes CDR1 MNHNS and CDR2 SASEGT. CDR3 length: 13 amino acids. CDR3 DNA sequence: TGTGCCAGCAGTACGTGGTTCCAAGAGACCCAGTACTTC. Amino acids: CASSTWFQETQYF.

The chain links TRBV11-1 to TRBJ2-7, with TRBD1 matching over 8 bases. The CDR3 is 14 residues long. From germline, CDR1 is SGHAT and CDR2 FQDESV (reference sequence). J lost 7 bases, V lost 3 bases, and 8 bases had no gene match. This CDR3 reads CASSLGDRRGEQYF. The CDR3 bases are TGTGCCAGCAGCTTGGGGGACAGGCGTGGGGAGCAGTACTTC.

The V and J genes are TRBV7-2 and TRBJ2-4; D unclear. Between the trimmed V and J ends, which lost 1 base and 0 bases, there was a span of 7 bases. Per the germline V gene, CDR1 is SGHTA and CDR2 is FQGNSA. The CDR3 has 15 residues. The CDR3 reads CASSLDRIAKNIQYF. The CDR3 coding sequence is TGTGCCAGCAGCTTAGACCGGATAGCCAAAAACATTCAGTACTTC.

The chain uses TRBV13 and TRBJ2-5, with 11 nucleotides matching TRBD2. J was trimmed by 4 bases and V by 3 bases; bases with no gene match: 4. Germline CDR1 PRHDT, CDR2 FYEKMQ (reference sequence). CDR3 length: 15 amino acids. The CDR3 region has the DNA TGTGCCAGCAGCTTCCTTCTAGCGGGAGGAGAGACCCAGTACTTC. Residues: CASSFLLAGGETQYF.

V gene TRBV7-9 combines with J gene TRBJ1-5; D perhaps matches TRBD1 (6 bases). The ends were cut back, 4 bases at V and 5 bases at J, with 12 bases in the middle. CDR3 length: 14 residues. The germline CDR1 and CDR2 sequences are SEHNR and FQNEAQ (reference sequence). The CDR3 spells CASSSATGDQPQHF. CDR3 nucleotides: TGTGCCAGCAGCTCCGCGACAGGAGATCAGCCCCAGCATTTT.

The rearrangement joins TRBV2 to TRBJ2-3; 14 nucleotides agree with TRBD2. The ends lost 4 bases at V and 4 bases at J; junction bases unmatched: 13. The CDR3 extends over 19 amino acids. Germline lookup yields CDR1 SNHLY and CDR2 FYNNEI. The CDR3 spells CASSGPGLAGVLVADTQYF. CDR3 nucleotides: TGTGCCAGCAGTGGACCGGGACTAGCGGGAGTTCTGGTGGCAGATACGCAGTATTTT.

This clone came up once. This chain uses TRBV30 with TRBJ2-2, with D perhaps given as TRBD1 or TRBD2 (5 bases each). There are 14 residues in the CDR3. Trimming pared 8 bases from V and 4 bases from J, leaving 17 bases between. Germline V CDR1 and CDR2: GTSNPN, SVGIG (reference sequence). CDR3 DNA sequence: TGTGCCGGGGGAATCCGAGGGCTCACCGGGGAGCTGTTTTTT. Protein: CAGGIRGLTGELFF.

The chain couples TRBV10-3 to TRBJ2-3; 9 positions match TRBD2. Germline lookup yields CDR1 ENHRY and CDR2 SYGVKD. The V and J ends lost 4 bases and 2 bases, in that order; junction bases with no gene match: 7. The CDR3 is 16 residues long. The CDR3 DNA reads TGTGCCATCAGTGGGGCCGGGACTAGCAACACAGATACGCAGTATTTT. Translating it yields CAISGAGTSNTDTQYF.

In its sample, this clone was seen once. The CDR3 nucleotides read TGTGCCAGCACCGTACAGGGGGCGGGTGGAAACACCATATATTTT. Its translation is CASTVQGAGGNTIYF. V and J are TRBV21-1 and TRBJ1-3; the D call in the table, TRBD1, was not verified against the DNA. TRBV21-1 is annotated as a pseudogene. This CDR3 region has 15 residues.

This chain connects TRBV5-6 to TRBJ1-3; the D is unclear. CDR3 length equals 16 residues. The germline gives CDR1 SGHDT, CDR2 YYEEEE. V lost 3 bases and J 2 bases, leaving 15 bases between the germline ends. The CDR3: CASSSAGRPPGNTIYF. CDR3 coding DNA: TGTGCCAGCAGCTCCGCGGGCCGACCGCCTGGAAACACCATATATTTT.

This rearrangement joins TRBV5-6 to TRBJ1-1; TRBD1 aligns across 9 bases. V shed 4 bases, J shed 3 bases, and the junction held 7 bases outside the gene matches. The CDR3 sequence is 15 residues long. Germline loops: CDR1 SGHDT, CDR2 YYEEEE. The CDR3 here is CASSTLQGAHTEAFF. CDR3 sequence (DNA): TGTGCCAGCAGCACGTTACAGGGGGCCCACACTGAAGCTTTCTTT.